This TCR beta chain was captured by sequencing in a study of T cell responses to AZD1222 COVID-19 vaccine. General study points: Repertoires were sampled only after the peak T cell response. Following two doses of AZD1222, Spike-specific TCR breadth and depth rose.

Profiled with immunoSEQ multiplex PCR; TCRdb holds only in-frame clones, not every one. The sample gives around 50,000 clones, about 88% of which show up once; about 9.4% is in the top ten. About this clone: Its target is not known.

CDR1 and CDR2 (germline): LGHDT, YNNKEL (reference sequence). The CDR3 totals 14 residues. V shed 4 bases and J shed 2 bases, with 12 bases lying between them. The sequence was collected from an adult in good health. J is TRBJ2-7 and V is TRBV3-1 (or the pseudogene TRBV3-2); D gene uncertain. This specimen was peripheral blood, taken on day 0 of AZD1222 vaccination. The CDR3 sequence: CASSRMLLTYEQYF. The CDR3 DNA follows: TGTGCCAGCAGCCGAATGCTATTAACCTACGAGCAGTACTTC.